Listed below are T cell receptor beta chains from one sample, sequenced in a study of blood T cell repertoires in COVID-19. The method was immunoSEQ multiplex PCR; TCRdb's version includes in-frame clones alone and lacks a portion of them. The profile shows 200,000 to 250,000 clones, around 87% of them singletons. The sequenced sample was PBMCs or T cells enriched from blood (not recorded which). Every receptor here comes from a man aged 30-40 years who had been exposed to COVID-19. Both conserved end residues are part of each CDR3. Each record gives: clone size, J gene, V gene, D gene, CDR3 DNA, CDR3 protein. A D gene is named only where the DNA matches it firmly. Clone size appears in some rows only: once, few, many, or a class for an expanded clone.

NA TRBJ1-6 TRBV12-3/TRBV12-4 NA TGTGCCAGCAGTCCGGGGGGGGGATCACCCCTCCACTTT CASSPGGGSPLHF
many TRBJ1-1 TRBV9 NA TGTGCCAGCAGCGTGGAGGGCCACACTGAAGCTTTCTTT CASSVEGHTEAFF
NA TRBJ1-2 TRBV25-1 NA TGTGCCAGCAGTGAATCCTTAGGAGATGGCTACACCTTC CASSESLGDGYTF
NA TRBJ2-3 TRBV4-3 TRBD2 TGCGCCAGCAGCCGAATGATAGCGGGGGGAACAGATACGCAGTATTTT CASSRMIAGGTDTQYF
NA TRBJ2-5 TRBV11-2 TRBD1 TGTGCCAGCAGCTACCCAACCCCGGACAGGGATACGGAGACCCAGTACTTC CASSYPTPDRDTETQYF
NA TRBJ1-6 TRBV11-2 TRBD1 TGTGCCAGCAGCGTGGAAGGGACAGGGGTATCACCCCTCCACTTT CASSVEGTGVSPLHF
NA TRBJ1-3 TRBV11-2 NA TGTGCCAGCAGCTTAGATCGGGGAAACACCATATATTTT CASSLDRGNTIYF
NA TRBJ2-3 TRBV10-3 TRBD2 TGTGCCATCAATCCGGCGGACAGCGGGGGTACAGATACGCAGTATTTT CAINPADSGGTDTQYF
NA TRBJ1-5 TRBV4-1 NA TGCGCCAGCAGCCAAGAGGGAGTGGGGCAGCCCCAGCATTTT CASSQEGVGQPQHF
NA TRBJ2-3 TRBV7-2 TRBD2 TGTGCCAGCAGCGTTAGCGGGGGGACCCCAGATACGCAGTATTTT CASSVSGGTPDTQYF
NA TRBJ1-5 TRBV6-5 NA TGTGCCAGCAATCAAGGGGATAGCAATCAGCCCCAGCATTTT CASNQGDSNQPQHF
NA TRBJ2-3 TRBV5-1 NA TGCGCCAGCAGCTTGTTGGCAGGGAGCACAGATACGCAGTATTTT CASSLLAGSTDTQYF
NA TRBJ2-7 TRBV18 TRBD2 TGTGCCAGCTCACCACCCGGCGGGGGGGTGTCCTACGAGCAGTACTTC CASSPPGGGVSYEQYF
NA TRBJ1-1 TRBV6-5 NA TGTGCCAGCAAGGAGATAGAAGCTTTCTTT CASKEIEAFF
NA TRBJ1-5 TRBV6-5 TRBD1 TGTGCCAGCAGACATGACAGGGGCTCGACTCAGCCCCAGCATTTT CASRHDRGSTQPQHF
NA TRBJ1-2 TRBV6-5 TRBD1 TGTGCCAGCAGGGGACCGGGACAGGCTGCTTATGGCTACACCTTC CASRGPGQAAYGYTF
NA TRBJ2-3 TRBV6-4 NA TGTGCCAGCAGTGACTCCATAGATCCAACAGATACGCAGTATTTT CASSDSIDPTDTQYF
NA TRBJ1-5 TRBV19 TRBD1 TGTGCCAGTAGTCACACAGGGGGCGGGCAGCCCCAGCATTTT CASSHTGGGQPQHF
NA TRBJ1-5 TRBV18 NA TGTGCCAGCTCACCGTCGGGGGGGTTTAGTCAGCCCCAGCATTTT CASSPSGGFSQPQHF
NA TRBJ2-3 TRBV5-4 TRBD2 TGTGCCAGCAGCCCCGGGGGGGCGTCTAGGGATACGCAGTATTTT CASSPGGASRDTQYF
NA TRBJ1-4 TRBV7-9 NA TGTGCCAGCAGCTTATATGGGGAGACAGGAGCAACTAATGAAAAACTGTTTTTT CASSLYGETGATNEKLFF
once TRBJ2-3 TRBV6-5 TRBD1 TGTGCCAGCAGCACAAAACAGGGGGCTACAGATACGCAGTATTTT CASSTKQGATDTQYF
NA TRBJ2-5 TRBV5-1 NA TGCGCCAGCAGCTCCTCCCGGGGGACCCAGTACTTC CASSSSRGTQYF
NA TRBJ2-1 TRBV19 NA TGTGCCAGTAGTTCCGGGGGGACATCCCGGCAGTTCTTC CASSSGGTSRQFF
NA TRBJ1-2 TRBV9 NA TGTGCCAGCAGCGTAGGATTCACAGTAGGTGGCTACACCTTC CASSVGFTVGGYTF
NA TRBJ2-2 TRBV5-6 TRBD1 TGTGCCAGCAGCTTGCCAGGGGGCCTTAACACCGGGGAGCTGTTTTTT CASSLPGGLNTGELFF
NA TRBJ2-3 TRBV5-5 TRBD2 TGTGCCAGCAGCTTGTCGGGACTAGCGGGGGGAGATACGCAGTATTTT CASSLSGLAGGDTQYF
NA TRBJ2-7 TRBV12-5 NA TGTGCTAGTGGTTTCCCGGTTGGGCAGTACTTC CASGFPVGQYF
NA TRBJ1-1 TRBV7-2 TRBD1 TGTGCCAGCAGCATTCCGCGGCAGGGGGACACTGAAGCTTTCTTT CASSIPRQGDTEAFF
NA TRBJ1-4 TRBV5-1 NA TGCGCCAGCAGCTTGGGCCCTATGGGCGGTCGGGGGGAAAAACTGTTTTTT CASSLGPMGGRGEKLFF
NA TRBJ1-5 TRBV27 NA TGTGCCAGCAGCCCTCGGCGGCCTAACATTAATCAGCCCCAGCATTTT CASSPRRPNINQPQHF
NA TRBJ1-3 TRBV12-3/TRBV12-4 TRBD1 TGTGCCAGTACACAGGGGGCTGGAAACACCATATATTTT CASTQGAGNTIYF